A single sample is the source of the 17 T cell receptor beta chains below, sequenced in a study of identical twins. TCRdb passed the 5' RACE reads through MiXCR, listing each CDR3 protein once. The sample shows under 350,000 distinct CDR3 sequences, more than 8% of them seen only once. These data also featured in a second study, about yellow fever vaccine responses in identical twins.

Sequenced input: CD8+ T cells sorted from blood. These receptor sequences come from a woman younger than 30 in good health.

The chain joins TRBV6-1 to TRBJ1-2; a weak D match, TRBD1 (5 bases). Trimming took off 7 bases at V and 2 bases at J, with 26 bases between the two ends. The V gene's germline CDR1 is MNHNS and CDR2 SASEGT. This CDR3 comprises 18 residues. The CDR3 bases are TGTGCCAGCACCGACGAGAGGGGTTTGGTTCGACTCAACTATGGCTACACCTTC. Translation gives CASTDERGLVRLNYGYTF.

This clonotype was seen a few times. V gene TRBV6-5 combines with J gene TRBJ2-1; weak D call: TRBD1 (6 bases). CDR3 length: 17 residues. Germline assignment: CDR1 MNHEY and CDR2 SVGAGI. Trimming removed 4 bases at V and 0 bases at J, with 16 bases between. The CDR3 spells CASSSWTARSSYNEQFF. CDR3 nucleotide sequence: TGTGCCAGCAGTTCCTGGACAGCCAGGAGCTCCTACAATGAGCAGTTCTTC.

This clonotype occurred many times. This chain uses TRBV6-1 with TRBJ1-1, with D possibly being TRBD1 (6 bases). The CDR3 has 14 amino acids. The V and J ends lost 4 bases and 4 bases respectively, with 13 bases between them. Germline V gene data show CDR1 as MNHNS and CDR2 as SASEGT. CDR3 bases: TGTGCCAGCAGTGTGAGGGGGGCAGGCACTGAAGCTTTCTTT. Translating it yields CASSVRGAGTEAFF.

The V call is TRBV4-2, the J call TRBJ2-7, with 8 bases identical to TRBD2. The CDR3 is made up of 16 amino acids. From germline, CDR1 is LGHNA and CDR2 YNFKEQ. The V segment lost 1 base and the J segment 7 bases; nucleotides outside the gene matches: 12. CDR3 in amino acids: CASSQVPAGAAGEQYF. For the CDR3, the DNA is TGTGCCAGCAGCCAAGTACCAGCGGGAGCGGCTGGGGAGCAGTACTTC.

This clonotype was seen only a few times. The J gene is TRBJ2-7, the V gene TRBV6-1, with D unresolved. Looked up from germline, CDR1 is MNHNS and CDR2 is SASEGT. Trimming removed 5 bases from V and 3 bases from J, with 14 bases in between. The CDR3 consists of 14 residues. The CDR3 region is CASSLIGNYYEQYF. The CDR3 DNA sequence: TGTGCCAGCAGTCTGATAGGAAATTACTACGAGCAGTACTTC.

With respect to this clonotype: Just one base apart from a much larger clone, this may be a read error. The chain employs TRBV9 and TRBJ2-3, with D perhaps assigned TRBD1 or TRBD2 (6 bases each). Trimming took 0 bases from V and 2 from J, leaving 7 bases between them. This CDR3 contains 14 residues. Germline lookup yields CDR1 SGDLS and CDR2 YYNGEE. CDR3 bases: TGTGCCAGCAGCGTAGCGGGGGCCACAGATACGCAGTATTTT. Translation gives CASSVAGATDTQYF.

This clonotype appeared a few times. The chain is built from TRBV20-1 and TRBJ2-2, with 9 bases matching TRBD2. This CDR3 is built from 15 residues. Looked up from germline, CDR1 is DFQATT and CDR2 is SNEGSKA (reference sequence). After removal of 0 bases from V and 8 bases from J, the junction contained 7 bases not matched to a gene. The CDR3 coding sequence is TGCAGTGCTAGAGATCATCTAGCGGGGCTTGGGGAGCTGTTTTTT. It translates to CSARDHLAGLGELFF.

At least ten counts were recorded for this clonotype. The chain joins TRBV29-1 to TRBJ2-7; D gene ambiguous. The V end lost 4 bases, the J end lost 2 bases, and 9 bases lay between the germline ends. There are 12 residues in the CDR3. Looked up from germline, CDR1 is SQVTM and CDR2 is ANQGSEA. The chain's CDR3 is CSVGVSPYEQYF. The CDR3 DNA follows: TGCAGCGTTGGAGTCAGCCCCTACGAGCAGTACTTC.

The V call is TRBV28, the J call TRBJ2-1; TRBD2 matches at 9 bases. Trimming removed 6 bases from V and 9 bases from J; junction bases left unmatched: 6. The CDR3 runs to 13 residues. Germline CDR1 and CDR2: MDHEN and SYDVKM. CDR3 region: CASRTRGGFEQFF. The CDR3 DNA follows: TGTGCCAGCAGGACGCGGGGGGGCTTTGAGCAGTTCTTC.

V is TRBV5-5 and J is TRBJ1-2, with TRBD1 matching 8 bases. Per the germline V gene, CDR1 is SGHKS and CDR2 is YYEKEE (reference sequence). The CDR3 loop spans 15 amino acids. V shed 0 bases, J shed 4 bases, and the junction held 5 bases outside the gene matches. The CDR3 DNA reads as TGTGCCAGCAGCTTGGCGACAGGGGCCATCTATGGCTACACCTTC. Its protein is CASSLATGAIYGYTF.

The V gene is TRBV7-9, the J gene TRBJ2-3; 7 bases match TRBD2. Unmatched junction bases numbered 4, after V lost 1 base and J lost 0 bases. Germline V gene lookup returns CDR1 SEHNR and CDR2 FQNEAQ (reference sequence). This CDR3 spans 16 amino acids. CDR3 nucleotides: TGTGCCAGCAGCTTAGGCCCTAGCGGAAGCACAGATACGCAGTATTTT. It encodes CASSLGPSGSTDTQYF.

The table lists this clonotype with a few counts. The V and J genes are TRBV5-1 and TRBJ2-1; 10 nucleotides line up with TRBD1. CDR3 size: 17 residues. CDR1 and CDR2 from the germline V gene are SGHRS and YFSETQ. Germline trimming cut 2 bases from V and 4 bases from J; bases unmatched to any gene: 9. Written as DNA, the CDR3 is TGCGCCAGCAGCTTTGGGACAGGGGCTACAATATACAATGAGCAGTTCTTC. Its translation is CASSFGTGATIYNEQFF.

This chain links TRBV6-1 with TRBJ2-7; 10 nucleotides agree with TRBD2. This CDR3 spans 13 amino acids. Germline V gene sequence: CDR1 MNHNS, CDR2 SASEGT. V lost 6 bases and J lost 1; bases outside the gene matches: 0. This chain's CDR3 is CASRGLASYEQYF. The CDR3 nucleotides are TGTGCCAGCAGGGGACTAGCGTCCTACGAGCAGTACTTC.

The chain couples TRBV11-2 to TRBJ1-1; D is unresolved. This CDR3 comprises 14 residues. CDR1 and CDR2 from the germline V gene are SGHAT and FQNNGV. Trimming removed 1 base from V and 1 base from J, with 7 bases in between. As DNA, the CDR3 is TGTGCCAGCAGCTTAGTCCGGACGAACACTGAAGCTTTCTTT. Translated: CASSLVRTNTEAFF. The entire variable domain, with the rest obtained from reference TRBV11-2 and TRBJ1-1, is as follows: EAGVAQSPRYKIIEKRQSVAFWCNPISGHATLYWYQQILGQGPKLLIQFQNNGVVDDSQLPKDRFSAERLKGVDSTLKIQPAKLEDSAVYLCASSLVRTNTEAFFGQGTRLTVV.

This clonotype was detected a few times. The genes are TRBV9 and TRBJ2-5, with D perhaps TRBD1 (6 bases). Germline CDR1 is SGDLS and CDR2 is YYNGEE. Trimming took 3 bases from V and 0 from J, leaving 12 bases between them. This CDR3 contains 15 residues. CDR3 loop: CASSEDRDNQETQYF. The CDR3 DNA follows: TGTGCCAGCAGCGAAGACCGGGACAACCAAGAGACCCAGTACTTC.

This rearrangement joins TRBV2 to TRBJ2-5; 11 nucleotides agree with TRBD2. V lost 6 bases to trimming and J lost 1 base; unmatched junction nucleotides: 4. Germline V gene sequence: CDR1 SNHLY, CDR2 FYNNEI. This CDR3 spans 15 amino acids. The CDR3 reads CASSAGTSGQETQYF. The CDR3 DNA sequence: TGTGCCAGCAGCGCCGGGACTAGCGGCCAAGAGACCCAGTACTTC. Full variable domain (missing parts from reference TRBV2 and TRBJ2-5): EPEVTQTPSHQVTQMGQEVILRCVPISNHLYFYWYRQILGQKVEFLVSFYNNEISEKSEIFDDQFSVERPDGSNFTLKIRSTKLEDSAMYFCASSAGTSGQETQYFGPGTRLLVL.

This clonotype was counted a few times. This chain joins TRBV7-2 and TRBJ1-1; no firm D call. The CDR3 consists of 14 residues. Germline V CDR1 and CDR2: SGHTA, FQGNSA. V was trimmed by 5 bases and J by 2 bases, leaving 12 bases between them. The CDR3 spells CASSQDGFNTEAFF. As DNA, the CDR3 is TGTGCCAGCAGCCAGGACGGATTTAACACTGAAGCTTTCTTT.